A single sample gave rise to the 4 T cell receptor beta chains below, sequenced in a study of CD8 T cells in ankylosing spondylitis. Whole-study findings and limits: A motif of fewer than ten highly homologous TCR beta variants was seen as apparently characteristic of ankylosing spondylitis blood.

TCRdb itself ran the 5' RACE reads through MiXCR, one entry per CDR3 protein. The repertoire includes a few hundred thousand distinct CDR3 sequences, roughly 8% of them detected once, and roughly 15% sits in the top ten. The antigens of these receptors remain unknown. Sequencing was performed on blood, either unsorted or a sorted T cell fraction (not recorded which). These receptors all come from a male donor with ankylosing spondylitis.

This clonotype was seen many times. V usage is TRBV13 and J usage is TRBJ1-4; D unclear. The CDR3 sequence is 15 residues long. Germline CDR1 is PRHDT and CDR2 is FYEKMQ (reference sequence). The V and J ends lost 0 bases and 3 bases respectively, with 8 bases between them. This chain's CDR3 is CASSLGGTANEKLFF. CDR3 coding DNA: TGTGCCAGCAGCTTAGGCGGTACAGCTAATGAAAAACTGTTTTTT. Filled out from reference TRBV13 and TRBJ1-4, the complete variable domain reads AAGVIQSPRHLIKEKRETATLKCYPIPRHDTVYWYQQGPGQDPQFLISFYEKMQSDKGSIPDRFSAQQFSDYHSELNMSSLELGDSALYFCASSLGGTANEKLFFGSGTQLSVL.

The chain is built from TRBV20-1 and TRBJ2-7; TRBD2 agrees at 8 bases. Per the germline V gene, CDR1 is DFQATT and CDR2 is SNEGSKA (reference sequence). V gave up 6 bases and J gave up 4 bases; unmatched junction bases: 8. This CDR3 contains 13 residues. CDR3 bases: TGCAGTGCCATCCCTAGCGGGCTTTACGAGCAGTACTTC. Amino acids: CSAIPSGLYEQYF.

The V and J genes are TRBV6-2 or TRBV6-3 and TRBJ2-1; D unresolved. V lost 5 bases to trimming and J lost 1 base, with 9 bases between them. The CDR3 runs to 14 residues. Germline CDR1 MNHEY, CDR2 SVGEGT. The CDR3 DNA reads TGTGCCAGCAGTCGAATAGAGTCCTACAATGAGCAGTTCTTC. Amino acids: CASSRIESYNEQFF.

This clonotype occurred many times. V gene TRBV20-1 combines with J gene TRBJ2-1; 8 nucleotides line up with TRBD2. The CDR3 contains 14 residues. Germline V gene sequence: CDR1 DFQATT, CDR2 SNEGSKA (reference sequence). V dropped 6 bases and J dropped 7; count of bases not matched to a gene: 11. The CDR3 loop reads CSAQKSGSGNEQFF. The CDR3 DNA reads as TGCAGTGCCCAAAAGAGCGGGAGCGGGAATGAGCAGTTCTTC.